This T cell receptor (beta chain) was sequenced in a study of T cells after yellow fever vaccination. Background on the study: The SMART-Seq v4 Ultra Low Input method served to prepare the low-cell-number fractions.

Study outcomes and limitations: Primary-vaccination clones mostly resurfaced post-booster (96% CD4, about 87% CD8). Peaking faster, on day 5 versus 15, the secondary response was nonetheless weaker.

This CDR3 comprises 13 residues. This clonotype was seen a few times. Its cognate antigen is unknown. One entry per CDR3 protein results from TCRdb running MiXCR on the 5' RACE reads. Here the sample spans 150,000 to 200,000 distinct CDR3 sequences, approximately 6.2% being singletons. This chain links TRBV21-1 with TRBJ1-2; TRBD1, the table's D call, was not compared with the DNA. TRBV21-1 is termed a pseudogene. This sample comprised CD4+ T cells sorted from PBMCs, obtained on the day of the first yellow fever vaccination. This receptor was taken from a young man who received the YFV17D yellow fever vaccine. The chain's CDR3 is CASSKVGIYGYTF. CDR3 coding DNA: TGTGCCAGCAGCAAAGTCGGGATCTATGGCTACACCTTC.